This record covers a single T cell receptor (beta chain). Germline loops: CDR1 KGHSH, CDR2 LQKENI. CDR3 length equals 14 residues. V shed 3 bases and J shed 11 bases, with 19 bases lying between them. Libraries were prepared by immunoSEQ multiplex PCR; TCRdb keeps only in-frame clonotypes and omits some of them. The table shows 430,000 or so clones, with around nine tenths occurring only once. These data belong to a study of blood T cell repertoires in COVID-19. In the study overall: COVID-19 samples, acute and convalescent, were from the United States, Italy and Spain.

Categorization into cohorts depended on clinical history that participants reported. The V call is TRBV18, the J call TRBJ1-1; no definite D call. Sequencing input: PBMCs or T cells enriched from blood (not recorded which). This clonotype originated in a woman aged 18-30 years who had been exposed to COVID-19. This chain's CDR3 is CASSPLPEGSKAFF. In DNA, the CDR3 is TGTGCCAGCTCACCTCTCCCAGAGGGCAGTAAGGCTTTCTTT. The full variable domain, rest sourced from reference TRBV18 and TRBJ1-1, is NAGVMQNPRHLVRRRGQEARLRCSPMKGHSHVYWYRQLPEEGLKFMVYLQKENIIDESGMPKERFSAEFPKEGPSILRIQQVVRGDSAAYFCASSPLPEGSKAFFGQGTRLTVV.